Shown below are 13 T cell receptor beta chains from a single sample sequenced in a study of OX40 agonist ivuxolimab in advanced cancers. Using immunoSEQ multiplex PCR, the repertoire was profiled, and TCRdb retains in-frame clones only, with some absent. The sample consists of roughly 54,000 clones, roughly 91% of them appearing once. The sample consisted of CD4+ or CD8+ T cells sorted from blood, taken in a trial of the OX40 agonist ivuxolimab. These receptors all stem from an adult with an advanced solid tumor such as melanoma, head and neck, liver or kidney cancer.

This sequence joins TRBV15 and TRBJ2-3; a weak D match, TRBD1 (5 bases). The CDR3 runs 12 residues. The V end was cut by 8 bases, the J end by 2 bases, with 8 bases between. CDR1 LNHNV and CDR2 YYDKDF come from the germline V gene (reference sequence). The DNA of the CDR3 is TGTGCCACCTCAGGGAACACAGATACGCAGTATTTT. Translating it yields CATSGNTDTQYF.

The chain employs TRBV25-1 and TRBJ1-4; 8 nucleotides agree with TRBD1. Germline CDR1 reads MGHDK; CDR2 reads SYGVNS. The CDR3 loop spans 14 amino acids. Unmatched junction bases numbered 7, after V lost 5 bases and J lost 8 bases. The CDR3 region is CASSRQGAWEKLFF. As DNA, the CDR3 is TGTGCCAGCAGTCGGCAGGGGGCATGGGAAAAACTGTTTTTT. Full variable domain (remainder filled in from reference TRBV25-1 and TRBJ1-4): EADIYQTPRYLVIGTGKKITLECSQTMGHDKMYWYQQDPGMELHLIHYSYGVNSTEKGDLSSESTVSRIRTEHFPLTLESARPSHTSQYLCASSRQGAWEKLFFGSGTQLSVL.

In DNA form, the CDR3 reads TGTGCCTGGAGCGACTTCGGATTTGGTGAAGCTTTCTTT. Its protein product is CAWSDFGFGEAFF. The chain combines TRBV30 with TRBJ1-1; D gene ambiguous. Germline loops: CDR1 GTSNPN, CDR2 SVGIG (reference sequence). Trimming took 3 bases from V and 7 from J, leaving 15 bases between them. This CDR3 comprises 13 residues.

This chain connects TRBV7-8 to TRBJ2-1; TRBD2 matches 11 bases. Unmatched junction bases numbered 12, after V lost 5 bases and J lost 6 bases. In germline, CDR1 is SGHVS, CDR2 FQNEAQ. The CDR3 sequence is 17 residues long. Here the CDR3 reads CASSPGTSGSLSNEQFF. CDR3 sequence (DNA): TGTGCCAGCAGCCCCGGGACTAGCGGATCCTTGAGCAATGAGCAGTTCTTC.

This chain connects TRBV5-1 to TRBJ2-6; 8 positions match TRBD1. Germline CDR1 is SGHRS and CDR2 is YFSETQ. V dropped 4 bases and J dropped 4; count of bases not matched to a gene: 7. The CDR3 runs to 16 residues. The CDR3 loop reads CASSERTGTGANVLTF. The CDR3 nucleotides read TGCGCCAGCAGCGAACGGACAGGGACCGGGGCCAACGTCCTGACTTTC.

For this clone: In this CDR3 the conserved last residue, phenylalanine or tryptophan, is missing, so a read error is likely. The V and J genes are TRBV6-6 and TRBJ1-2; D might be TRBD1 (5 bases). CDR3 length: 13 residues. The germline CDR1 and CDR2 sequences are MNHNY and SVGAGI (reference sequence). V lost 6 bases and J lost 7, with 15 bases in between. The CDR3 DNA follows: TGTGCCAGCAGCCAGGAGGGGATTGGTGGCTACACCCTC. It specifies CASSQEGIGGYTL.

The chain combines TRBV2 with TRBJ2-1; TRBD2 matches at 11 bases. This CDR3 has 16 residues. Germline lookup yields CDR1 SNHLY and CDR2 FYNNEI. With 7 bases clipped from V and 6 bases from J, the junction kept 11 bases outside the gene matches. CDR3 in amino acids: CASTTRGLAGGNEQFF. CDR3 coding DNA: TGTGCCAGCACCACACGGGGGCTAGCGGGGGGCAATGAGCAGTTCTTC.

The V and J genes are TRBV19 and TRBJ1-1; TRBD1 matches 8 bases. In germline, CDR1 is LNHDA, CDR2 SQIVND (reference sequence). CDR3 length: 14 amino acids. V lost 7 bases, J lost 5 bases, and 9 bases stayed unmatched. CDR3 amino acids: CASTISTGGTEAFF. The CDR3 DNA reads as TGTGCCAGTACCATATCCACAGGGGGGACTGAAGCTTTCTTT.

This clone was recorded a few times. The CDR3 nucleotides are TGTGCCAGCAGCTCGGACCTGTACACTGAAGCTTTCTTT. Residues: CASSSDLYTEAFF. The rearrangement uses TRBV7-9 and TRBJ1-1, with D hard to call. CDR3 length equals 13 residues. Trimming took 4 bases from V and 3 from J, leaving 9 bases between them. Germline V gives CDR1 SEHNR, CDR2 FQNEAQ (reference sequence). The full variable domain, rest sourced from reference TRBV7-9 and TRBJ1-1, is DTGVSQNPRHKITKRGQNVTFRCDPISEHNRLYWYRQTLGQGPEFLTYFQNEAQLEKSRLLSDRFSAERPKGSFSTLEIQRTEQGDSAMYLCASSSDLYTEAFFGQGTRLTVV.

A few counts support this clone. Here the CDR3 reads CASRSEGEEGEAFF. For the CDR3, the DNA is TGTGCCAGCAGGTCCGAGGGGGAGGAGGGTGAAGCTTTCTTT. The J gene is TRBJ1-1, the V gene TRBV13; D may be TRBD1 (6 bases). Germline CDR1 PRHDT, CDR2 FYEKMQ (reference sequence). The CDR3 contains 14 residues. V lost 6 bases to trimming and J lost 7 bases, with 18 bases between them.

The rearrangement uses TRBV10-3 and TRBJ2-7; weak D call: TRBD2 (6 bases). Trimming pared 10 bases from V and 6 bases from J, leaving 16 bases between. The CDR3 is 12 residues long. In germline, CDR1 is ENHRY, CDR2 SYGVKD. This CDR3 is CATGRGGGEQYF. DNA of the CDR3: TGTGCCACGGGACGGGGAGGCGGCGAGCAGTACTTC.

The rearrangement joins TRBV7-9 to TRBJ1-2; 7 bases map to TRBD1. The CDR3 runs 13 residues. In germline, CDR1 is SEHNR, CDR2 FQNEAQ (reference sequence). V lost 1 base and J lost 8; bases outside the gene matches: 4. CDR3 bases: TGTGCCAGCAGCTTAGGAACAGGGGAGGGCTACACCTTC. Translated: CASSLGTGEGYTF. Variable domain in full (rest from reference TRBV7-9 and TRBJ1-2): DTGVSQNPRHKITKRGQNVTFRCDPISEHNRLYWYRQTLGQGPEFLTYFQNEAQLEKSRLLSDRFSAERPKGSFSTLEIQRTEQGDSAMYLCASSLGTGEGYTFGSGTRLTVV.

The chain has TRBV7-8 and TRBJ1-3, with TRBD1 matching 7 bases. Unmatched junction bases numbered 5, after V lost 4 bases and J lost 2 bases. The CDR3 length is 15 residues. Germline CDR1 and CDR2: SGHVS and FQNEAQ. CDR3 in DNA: TGTGCCAGCAGCTCCAGGGGGGTAACTGGAAACACCATATATTTT. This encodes CASSSRGVTGNTIYF.